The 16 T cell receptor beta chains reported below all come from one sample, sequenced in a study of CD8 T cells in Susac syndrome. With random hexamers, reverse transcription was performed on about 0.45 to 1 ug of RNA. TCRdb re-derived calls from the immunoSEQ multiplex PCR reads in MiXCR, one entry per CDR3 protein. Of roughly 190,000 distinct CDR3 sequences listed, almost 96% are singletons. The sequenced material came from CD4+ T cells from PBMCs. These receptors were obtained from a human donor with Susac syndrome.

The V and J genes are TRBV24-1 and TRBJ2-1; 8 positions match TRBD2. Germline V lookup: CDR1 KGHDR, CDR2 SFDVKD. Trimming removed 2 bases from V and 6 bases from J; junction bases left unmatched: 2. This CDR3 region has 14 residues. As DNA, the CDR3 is TGTGCCACCAGTGATTCCGGACTAGCCAATGAGCAGTTCTTC. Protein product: CATSDSGLANEQFF.

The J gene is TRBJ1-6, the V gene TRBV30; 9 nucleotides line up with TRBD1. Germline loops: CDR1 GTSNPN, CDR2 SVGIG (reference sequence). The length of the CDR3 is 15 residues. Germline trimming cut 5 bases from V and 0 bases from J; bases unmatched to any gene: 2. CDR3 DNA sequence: TGTGCCTGGGGACAGGGGAGCTCCTATAATTCACCCCTCCACTTT. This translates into CAWGQGSSYNSPLHF. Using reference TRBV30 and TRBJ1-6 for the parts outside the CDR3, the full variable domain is SQTIHQWPATLVQPVGSPLSLECTVEGTSNPNLYWYRQAAGRGLQLLFYSVGIGQISSEVPQNLSASRPQDRQFILSSKKLLLSDSGFYLCAWGQGSSYNSPLHFGNGTRLTVT.

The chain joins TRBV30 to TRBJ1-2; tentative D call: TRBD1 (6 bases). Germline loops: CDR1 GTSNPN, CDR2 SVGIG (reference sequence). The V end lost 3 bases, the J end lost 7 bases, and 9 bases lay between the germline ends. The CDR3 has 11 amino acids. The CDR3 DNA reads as TGTGCCTGGAGCACAGGGAGTGGCTACACCTTC. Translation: CAWSTGSGYTF.

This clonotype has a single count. CDR3 nucleotide sequence: TGTGCCTGGAGTGTACACGGCGGGGTGGTCCCATTTATCTCCTACAATGAGCAGTTCTTC. The encoded protein is CAWSVHGGVVPFISYNEQFF. This rearrangement joins TRBV30 to TRBJ2-1; the D gene is possibly TRBD2 (6 bases). V was shortened by 0 bases and J by 0 bases, with 24 bases between the two germline ends. This CDR3 spans 20 amino acids. Germline assignment: CDR1 GTSNPN and CDR2 SVGIG (reference sequence).

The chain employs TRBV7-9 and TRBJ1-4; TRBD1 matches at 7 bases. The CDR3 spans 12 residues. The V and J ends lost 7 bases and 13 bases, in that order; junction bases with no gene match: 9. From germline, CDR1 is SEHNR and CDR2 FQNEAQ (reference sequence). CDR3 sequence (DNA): TGTGCCAGCACCGAGGGGGCTAACGTACTGTTTTTT. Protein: CASTEGANVLFF. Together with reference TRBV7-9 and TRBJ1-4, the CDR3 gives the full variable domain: DTGVSQNPRHKITKRGQNVTFRCDPISEHNRLYWYRQTLGQGPEFLTYFQNEAQLEKSRLLSDRFSAERPKGSFSTLEIQRTEQGDSAMYLCASTEGANVLFFGSGTQLSVL.

The CDR3 protein is CATSRGRGGSYGYTF. The CDR3 DNA is TGTGCCACCAGCAGAGGGCGGGGAGGCTCCTATGGCTACACCTTC. The chain employs TRBV15 and TRBJ1-2; no definite D call. The V gene lost 1 base and the J gene lost 4 bases, with 13 bases spanning the gap. The CDR3 covers 15 residues. The germline gives CDR1 LNHNV, CDR2 YYDKDF (reference sequence).

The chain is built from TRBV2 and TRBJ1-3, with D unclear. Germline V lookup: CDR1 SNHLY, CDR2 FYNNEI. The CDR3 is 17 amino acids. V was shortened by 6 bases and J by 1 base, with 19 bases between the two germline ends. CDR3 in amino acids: CASSDLSGYRSGNTIYF. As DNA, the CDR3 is TGTGCCAGCAGCGACCTTAGCGGTTATCGTTCTGGAAACACCATATATTTT.

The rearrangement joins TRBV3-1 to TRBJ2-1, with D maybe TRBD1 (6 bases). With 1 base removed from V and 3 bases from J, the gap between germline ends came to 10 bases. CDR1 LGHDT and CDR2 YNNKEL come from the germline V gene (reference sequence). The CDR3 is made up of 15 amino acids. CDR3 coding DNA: TGTGCCAGCAGCCAAGGGCCAGGGGACTACAATGAGCAGTTCTTC. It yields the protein CASSQGPGDYNEQFF.

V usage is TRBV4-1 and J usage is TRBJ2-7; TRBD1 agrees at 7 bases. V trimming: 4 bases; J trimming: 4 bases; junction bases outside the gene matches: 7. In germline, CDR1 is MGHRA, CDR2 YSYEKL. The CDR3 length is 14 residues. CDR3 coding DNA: TGCGCCAGCAGCCGCCCAGGGGGAAGGTACGAGCAGTACTTC. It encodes CASSRPGGRYEQYF.

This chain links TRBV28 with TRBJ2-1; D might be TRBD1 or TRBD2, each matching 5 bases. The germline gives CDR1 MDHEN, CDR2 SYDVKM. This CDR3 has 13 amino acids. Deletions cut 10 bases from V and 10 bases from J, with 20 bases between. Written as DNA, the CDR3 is TGTGCCAAAGCCCGGGACCCCCTGGGGGAGCAGTTCTTC. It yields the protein CAKARDPLGEQFF.

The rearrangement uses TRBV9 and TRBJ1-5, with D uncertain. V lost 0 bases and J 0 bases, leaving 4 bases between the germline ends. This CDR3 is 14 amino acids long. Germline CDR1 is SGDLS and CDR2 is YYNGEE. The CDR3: CASSVGRSNQPQHF. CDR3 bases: TGTGCCAGCAGCGTAGGGCGTAGCAATCAGCCCCAGCATTTT.

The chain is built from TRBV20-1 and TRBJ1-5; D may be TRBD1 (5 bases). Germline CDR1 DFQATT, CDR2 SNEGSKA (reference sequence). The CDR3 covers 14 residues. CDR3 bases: TGCAGCTCCGGTGGCCAGGGAGACAATCAGCCCCAGCATTTT. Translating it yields CSSGGQGDNQPQHF.

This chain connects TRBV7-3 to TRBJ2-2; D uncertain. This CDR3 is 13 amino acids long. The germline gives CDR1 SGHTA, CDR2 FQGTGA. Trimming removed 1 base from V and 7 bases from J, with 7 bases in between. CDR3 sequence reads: CASSLILDGELFF. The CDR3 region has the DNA TGTGCCAGCAGCTTAATTTTGGACGGGGAGCTGTTTTTT.

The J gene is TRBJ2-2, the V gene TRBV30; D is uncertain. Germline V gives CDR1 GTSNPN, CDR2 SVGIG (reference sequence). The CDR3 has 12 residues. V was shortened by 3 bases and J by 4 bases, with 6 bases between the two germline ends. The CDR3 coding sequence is TGTGCCTGGAGGTTCAGCACCGGGGAGCTGTTTTTT. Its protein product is CAWRFSTGELFF.

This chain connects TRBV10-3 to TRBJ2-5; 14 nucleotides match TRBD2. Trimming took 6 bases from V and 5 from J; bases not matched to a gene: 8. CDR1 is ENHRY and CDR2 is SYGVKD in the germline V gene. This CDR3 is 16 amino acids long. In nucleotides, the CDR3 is TGTGCCATCAGCTCCTCGACTAGCGGGGGGGGTGAGACCCAGTACTTC. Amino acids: CAISSSTSGGGETQYF.

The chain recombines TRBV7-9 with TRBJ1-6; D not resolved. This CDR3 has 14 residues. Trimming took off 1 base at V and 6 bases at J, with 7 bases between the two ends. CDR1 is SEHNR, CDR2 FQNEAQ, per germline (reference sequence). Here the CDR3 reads CASSLDPLNSPLHF. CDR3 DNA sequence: TGTGCCAGCAGCTTAGATCCCCTTAATTCACCCCTCCACTTT.